The sample holds many counts of the clone carrying this T cell receptor beta chain. What it binds is unknown. This specimen belongs to a study of blood T cells in healthy people across ages. Findings and caveats of the study: Bulk PBMC profiling left naive and antigen-experienced comparisons inconclusive.

Per the germline V gene, CDR1 is SGDLS and CDR2 is YYNGEE. The V end was cut by 0 bases, the J end by 4 bases, with 16 bases between. This CDR3 is built from 16 residues. Primed by a sample-barcoded 5' primer and a J-beta primer mix, a second PCR proceeded for about 6 to 11 cycles. TCRdb passed the 5' RACE reads through MiXCR, listing each CDR3 protein once. The profile shows around 670,000 distinct CDR3 sequences, about 30% of them singletons. This receptor was taken from a woman aged 80 or older in good health. V gene TRBV9 combines with J gene TRBJ2-5; possibly TRBD1 for D (5 bases). Sequencing input: blood. CDR3 sequence reads: CASSVAARAKGETQYF. The CDR3 coding sequence is TGTGCCAGCAGCGTAGCTGCCAGGGCGAAGGGAGAGACCCAGTACTTC.